This TCR beta chain was captured by sequencing in a study of CXCR3-negative and CXCR3-positive naive CD8 T cells. Study-wide points: In both naive subsets diversity was comparably high, whereas memory CD8+ cells showed much lower diversity. Researchers report that CXCR3-positive naive cells carry more hydrophobic TRB CDR3s than CXCR3-negative naive cells.

Preparation of TRB cDNA libraries relied on 5' RACE carrying UMI labels. TCRdb processed the 5' RACE reads again and assigns one entry to each CDR3 protein, with no DNA. Recorded for this sample: about 81,000 distinct CDR3 sequences. All CD8+ T cell subsets were sorted in triplicate at fewer than 350,000 cells each. The CDR3 totals 13 residues. Germline V gene sequence: CDR1 SQVTM, CDR2 ANQGSEA. Details on this clonotype: Its antigen is not identified.

Source material: naive CXCR3- CD8+ T cells from blood. Subset indicated: CD45RO-CCR7+CD27+CD95- naive CD8+ T cells lacking CXCR3 (TNR3-). The sequence came from a human donor in good health. Some clones in this sample may be carry-over from other donors' samples. This rearrangement joins TRBV29-1 to TRBJ2-7; TCRdb designates TRBD2, a call that cannot be tested without DNA. This chain's CDR3 is CSVGALGPTEQYF.